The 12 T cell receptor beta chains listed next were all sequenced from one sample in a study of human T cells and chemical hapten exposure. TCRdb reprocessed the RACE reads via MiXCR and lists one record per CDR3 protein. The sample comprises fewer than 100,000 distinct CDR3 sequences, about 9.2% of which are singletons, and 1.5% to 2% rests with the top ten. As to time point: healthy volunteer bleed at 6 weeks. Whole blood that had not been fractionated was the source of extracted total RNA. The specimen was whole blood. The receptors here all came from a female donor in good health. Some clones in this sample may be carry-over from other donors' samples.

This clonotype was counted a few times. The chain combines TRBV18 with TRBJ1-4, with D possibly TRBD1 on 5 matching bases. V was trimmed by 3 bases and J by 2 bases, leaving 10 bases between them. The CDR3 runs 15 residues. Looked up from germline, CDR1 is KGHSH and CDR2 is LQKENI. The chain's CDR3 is CASSPAGTTNEKLFF. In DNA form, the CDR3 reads TGTGCCAGCTCACCGGCCGGGACGACTAATGAAAAACTGTTTTTT.

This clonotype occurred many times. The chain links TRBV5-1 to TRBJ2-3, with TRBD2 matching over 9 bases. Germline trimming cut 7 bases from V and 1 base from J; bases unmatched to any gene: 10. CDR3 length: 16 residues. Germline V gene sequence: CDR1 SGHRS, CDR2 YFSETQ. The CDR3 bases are TGCGCCAGCTACGCCGGGACTAGCACTGGCACAGATACGCAGTATTTT. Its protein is CASYAGTSTGTDTQYF.

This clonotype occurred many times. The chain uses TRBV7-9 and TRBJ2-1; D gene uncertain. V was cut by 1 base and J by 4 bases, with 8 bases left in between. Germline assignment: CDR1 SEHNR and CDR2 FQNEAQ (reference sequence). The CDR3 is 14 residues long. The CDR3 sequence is CASSLGSRYNEQFF. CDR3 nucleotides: TGTGCCAGCAGCTTAGGATCTAGATACAATGAGCAGTTCTTC. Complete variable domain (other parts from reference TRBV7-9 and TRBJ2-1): DTGVSQNPRHKITKRGQNVTFRCDPISEHNRLYWYRQTLGQGPEFLTYFQNEAQLEKSRLLSDRFSAERPKGSFSTLEIQRTEQGDSAMYLCASSLGSRYNEQFFGPGTRLTVL.

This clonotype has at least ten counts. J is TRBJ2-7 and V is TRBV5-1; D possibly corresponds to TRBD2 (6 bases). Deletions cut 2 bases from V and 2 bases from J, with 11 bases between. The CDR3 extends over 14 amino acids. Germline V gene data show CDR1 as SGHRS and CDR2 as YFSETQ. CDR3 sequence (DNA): TGCGCCAGCAGCTTAGGGACTGCGACCTACGAGCAGTACTTC. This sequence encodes CASSLGTATYEQYF.

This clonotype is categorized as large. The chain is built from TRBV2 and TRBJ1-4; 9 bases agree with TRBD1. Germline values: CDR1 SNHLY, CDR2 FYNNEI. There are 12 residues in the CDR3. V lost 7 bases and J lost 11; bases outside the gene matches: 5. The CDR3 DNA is TGTGCCAGCACTGGGACAGGGATGAAACTGTTTTTT. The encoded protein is CASTGTGMKLFF. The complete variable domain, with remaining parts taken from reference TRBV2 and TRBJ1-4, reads EPEVTQTPSHQVTQMGQEVILRCVPISNHLYFYWYRQILGQKVEFLVSFYNNEISEKSEIFDDQFSVERPDGSNFTLKIRSTKLEDSAMYFCASTGTGMKLFFGSGTQLSVL.

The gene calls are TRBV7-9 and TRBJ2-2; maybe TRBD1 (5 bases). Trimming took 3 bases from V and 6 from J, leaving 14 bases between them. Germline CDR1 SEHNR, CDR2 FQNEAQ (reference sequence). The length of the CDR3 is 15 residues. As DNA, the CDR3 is TGTGCCAGCAGCTTTGCCCGGACACGGTCCGGGGAGCTGTTTTTT. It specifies CASSFARTRSGELFF.

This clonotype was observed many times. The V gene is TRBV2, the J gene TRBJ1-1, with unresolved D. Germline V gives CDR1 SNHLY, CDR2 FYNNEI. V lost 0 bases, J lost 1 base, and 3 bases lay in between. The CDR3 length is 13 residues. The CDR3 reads CASSEAANTEAFF. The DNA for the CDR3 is TGTGCCAGCAGTGAAGCAGCGAACACTGAAGCTTTCTTT. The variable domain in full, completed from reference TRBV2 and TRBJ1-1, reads EPEVTQTPSHQVTQMGQEVILRCVPISNHLYFYWYRQILGQKVEFLVSFYNNEISEKSEIFDDQFSVERPDGSNFTLKIRSTKLEDSAMYFCASSEAANTEAFFGQGTRLTVV.

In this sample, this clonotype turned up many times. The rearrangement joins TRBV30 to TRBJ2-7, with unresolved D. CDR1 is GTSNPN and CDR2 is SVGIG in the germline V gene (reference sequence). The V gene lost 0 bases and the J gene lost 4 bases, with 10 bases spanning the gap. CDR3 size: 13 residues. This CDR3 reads CAWSVPFLYEQYF. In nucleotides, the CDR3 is TGTGCCTGGAGTGTTCCTTTCCTTTACGAGCAGTACTTC.

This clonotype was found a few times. Here the CDR3 reads CASSPPLQRSAFF. The CDR3 nucleotides read TGCGCCAGCAGCCCCCCCCTCCAGCGTTCAGCTTTCTTT. The V gene is TRBV4-1, the J gene TRBJ1-1, with D hard to call. This CDR3 contains 13 residues. Trimming shortened V by 4 bases and J by 10 bases, and 16 bases separated the two germline ends. Germline lookup yields CDR1 MGHRA and CDR2 YSYEKL.

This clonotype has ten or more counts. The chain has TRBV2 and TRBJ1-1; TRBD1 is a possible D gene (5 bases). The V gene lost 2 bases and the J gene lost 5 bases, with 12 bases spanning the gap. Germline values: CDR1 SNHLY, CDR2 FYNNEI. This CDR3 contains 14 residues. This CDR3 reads CASSEQGRRTEAFF. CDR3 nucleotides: TGTGCCAGCAGTGAACAGGGTAGGAGAACTGAAGCTTTCTTT.

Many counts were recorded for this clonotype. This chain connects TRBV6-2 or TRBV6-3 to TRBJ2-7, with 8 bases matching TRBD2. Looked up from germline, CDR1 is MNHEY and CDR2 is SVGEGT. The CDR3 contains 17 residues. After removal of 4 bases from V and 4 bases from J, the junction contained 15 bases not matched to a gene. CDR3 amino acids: CASSSPVGREIDYEQYF. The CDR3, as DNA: TGTGCCAGCAGTTCCCCCGTCGGGAGGGAAATCGATTACGAGCAGTACTTC.

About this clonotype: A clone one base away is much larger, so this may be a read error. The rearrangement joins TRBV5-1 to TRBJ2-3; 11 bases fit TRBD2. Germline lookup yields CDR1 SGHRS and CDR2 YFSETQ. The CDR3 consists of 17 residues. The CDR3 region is CASSWGLADTLTDTLYF. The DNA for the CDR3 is TGCGCCAGCAGCTGGGGACTAGCGGATACTCTCACAGATACGCTGTATTTT.